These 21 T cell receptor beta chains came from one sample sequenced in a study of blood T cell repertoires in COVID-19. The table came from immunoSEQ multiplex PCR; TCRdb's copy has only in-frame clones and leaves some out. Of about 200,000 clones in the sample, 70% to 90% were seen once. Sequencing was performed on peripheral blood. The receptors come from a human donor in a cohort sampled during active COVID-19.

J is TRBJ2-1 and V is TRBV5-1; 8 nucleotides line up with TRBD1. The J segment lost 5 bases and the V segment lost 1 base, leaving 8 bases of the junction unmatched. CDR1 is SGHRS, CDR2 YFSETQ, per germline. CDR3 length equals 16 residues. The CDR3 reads CASSLLGRGHNNEQFF. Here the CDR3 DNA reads TGCGCCAGCAGCTTGCTCGGCAGGGGGCATAACAATGAGCAGTTCTTC.

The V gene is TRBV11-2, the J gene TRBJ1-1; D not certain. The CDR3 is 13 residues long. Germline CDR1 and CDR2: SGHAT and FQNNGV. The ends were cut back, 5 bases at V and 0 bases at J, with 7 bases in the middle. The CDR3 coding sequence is TGTGCCAGCAGCGAGGCCGTGAACACTGAAGCTTTCTTT. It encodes CASSEAVNTEAFF.

The CDR3 DNA is TGTGCCAGCAGCCAGGGACCAGCGGGATCCAATGAGCAGTTCTTC. Its protein product is CASSQGPAGSNEQFF. J is TRBJ2-1 and V is TRBV4-2, with 7 bases aligning to TRBD2. CDR1 and CDR2 from the germline V gene are LGHNA and YNFKEQ. The CDR3 sequence is 15 residues long. The V segment lost 3 bases and the J segment 6 bases; nucleotides outside the gene matches: 8.

The CDR3 DNA follows: TGTGCCAGCAGTTTCCCGGGACAGGGAAACACCATATATTTT. This translates into CASSFPGQGNTIYF. This chain uses TRBV28 with TRBJ1-3; 7 bases fit TRBD1. Germline CDR1 MDHEN, CDR2 SYDVKM. The junction had 3 bases not matched to a gene; V was cut back by 3 bases and J by 4 bases. The CDR3 runs 14 residues.

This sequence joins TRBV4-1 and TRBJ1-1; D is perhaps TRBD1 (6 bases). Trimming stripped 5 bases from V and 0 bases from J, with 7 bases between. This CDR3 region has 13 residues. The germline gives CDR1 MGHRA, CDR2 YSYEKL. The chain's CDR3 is CASSGQLNTEAFF. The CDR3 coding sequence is TGCGCCAGCAGCGGACAGCTGAACACTGAAGCTTTCTTT.

CDR3 residues: CASSFQGEAQHF. DNA for the CDR3: TGTGCCAGCAGCTTCCAGGGGGAGGCCCAGCATTTT. The V and J genes are TRBV11-2 and TRBJ1-5; 7 nucleotides line up with TRBD1. Germline CDR1 and CDR2: SGHAT and FQNNGV. The CDR3 is 12 residues long. V lost 3 bases, J lost 11 bases, and 4 bases stayed unmatched.

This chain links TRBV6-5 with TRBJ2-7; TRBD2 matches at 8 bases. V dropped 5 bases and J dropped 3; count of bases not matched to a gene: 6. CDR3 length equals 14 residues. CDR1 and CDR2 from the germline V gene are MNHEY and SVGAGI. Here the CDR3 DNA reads TGTGCCAGCAGTACTTACCGGGGGGGCTACGAGCAGTACTTC. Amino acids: CASSTYRGGYEQYF.

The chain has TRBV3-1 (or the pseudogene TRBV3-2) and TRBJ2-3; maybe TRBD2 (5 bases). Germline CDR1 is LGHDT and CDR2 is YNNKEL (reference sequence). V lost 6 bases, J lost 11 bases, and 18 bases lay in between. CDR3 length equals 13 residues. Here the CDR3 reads CASSPVPLGVQYF. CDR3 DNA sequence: TGTGCCAGCAGTCCCGTCCCCCTCGGGGTGCAGTATTTT.

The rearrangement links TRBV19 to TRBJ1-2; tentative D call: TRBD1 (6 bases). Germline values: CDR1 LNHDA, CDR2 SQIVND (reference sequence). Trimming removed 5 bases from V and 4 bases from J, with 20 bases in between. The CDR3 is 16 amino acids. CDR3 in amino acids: CASSRPGQQAIYGYTF. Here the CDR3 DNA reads TGTGCCAGTAGTCGACCCGGACAGCAAGCAATCTATGGCTACACCTTC.

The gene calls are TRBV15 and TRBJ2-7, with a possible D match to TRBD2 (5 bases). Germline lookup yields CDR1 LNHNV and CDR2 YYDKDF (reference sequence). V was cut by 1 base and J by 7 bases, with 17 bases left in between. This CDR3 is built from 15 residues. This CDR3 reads CATSRARRTRGEQYF. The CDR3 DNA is TGTGCCACCAGCAGAGCCAGAAGGACTCGCGGGGAGCAGTACTTC.

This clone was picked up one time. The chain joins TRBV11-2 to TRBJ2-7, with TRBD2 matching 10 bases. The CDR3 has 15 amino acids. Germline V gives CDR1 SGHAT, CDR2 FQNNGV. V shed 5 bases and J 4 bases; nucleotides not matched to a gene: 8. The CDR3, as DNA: TGTGCCAGCAGCCCCCCGACTAGCGGGTATTACGAGCAGTACTTC. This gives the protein CASSPPTSGYYEQYF. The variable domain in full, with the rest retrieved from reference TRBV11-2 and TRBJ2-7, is EAGVAQSPRYKIIEKRQSVAFWCNPISGHATLYWYQQILGQGPKLLIQFQNNGVVDDSQLPKDRFSAERLKGVDSTLKIQPAKLEDSAVYLCASSPPTSGYYEQYFGPGTRLTVT.

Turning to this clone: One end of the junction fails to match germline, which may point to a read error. This CDR3 is CASSKDWPDSQETQYF. For the CDR3, the DNA is TGCGCCAGCAGCAAAGATTGGCCAGATTCCCAAGAGACCCAGTACTTC. V is TRBV4-1 and J is TRBJ2-5; D unresolved. CDR1 is MGHRA and CDR2 is YSYEKL in the germline V gene. The CDR3 extends over 16 amino acids.

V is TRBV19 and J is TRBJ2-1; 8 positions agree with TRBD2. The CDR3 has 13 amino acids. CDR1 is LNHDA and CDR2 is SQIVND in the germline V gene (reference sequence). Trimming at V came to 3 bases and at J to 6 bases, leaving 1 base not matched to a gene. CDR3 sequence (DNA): TGTGCCAGTAGTATGAGCGGGAGCAATGAGCAGTTCTTC. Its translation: CASSMSGSNEQFF.

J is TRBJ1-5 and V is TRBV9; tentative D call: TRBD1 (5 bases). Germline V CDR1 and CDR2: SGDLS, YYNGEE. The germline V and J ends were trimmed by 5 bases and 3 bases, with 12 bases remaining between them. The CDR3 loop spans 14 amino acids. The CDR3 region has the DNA TGTGCCAGCAGTGATGACAGAAACAATCAGCCCCAGCATTTT. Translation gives CASSDDRNNQPQHF.

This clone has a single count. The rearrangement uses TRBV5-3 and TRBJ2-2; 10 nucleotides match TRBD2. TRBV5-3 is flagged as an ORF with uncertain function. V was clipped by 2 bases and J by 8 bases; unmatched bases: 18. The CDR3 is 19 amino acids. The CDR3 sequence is CARSFAFAGLAVKRGELFF. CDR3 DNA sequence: TGTGCCAGAAGCTTTGCTTTTGCCGGACTAGCGGTAAAGAGGGGGGAGCTGTTTTTT.

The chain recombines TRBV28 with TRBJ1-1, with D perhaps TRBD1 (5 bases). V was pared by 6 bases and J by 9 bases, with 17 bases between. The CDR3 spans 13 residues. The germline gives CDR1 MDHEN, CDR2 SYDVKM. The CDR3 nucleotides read TGTGCCAGCAGCCCGACCCCGGGACTTAAAGCTTTCTTT. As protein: CASSPTPGLKAFF.

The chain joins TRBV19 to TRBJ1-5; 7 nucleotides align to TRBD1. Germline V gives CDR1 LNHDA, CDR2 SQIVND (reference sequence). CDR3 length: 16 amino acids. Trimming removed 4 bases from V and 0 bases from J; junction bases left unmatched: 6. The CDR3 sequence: CASSRGQPYSNQPQHF. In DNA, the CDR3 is TGTGCCAGTAGTAGGGGACAGCCCTATAGCAATCAGCCCCAGCATTTT.

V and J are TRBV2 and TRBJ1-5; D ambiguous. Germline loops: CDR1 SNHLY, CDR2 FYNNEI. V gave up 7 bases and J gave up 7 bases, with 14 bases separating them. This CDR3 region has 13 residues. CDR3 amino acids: CASMREGRQPQHF. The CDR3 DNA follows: TGTGCCAGCATGAGGGAGGGAAGGCAGCCCCAGCATTTT.

The CDR3 DNA is TGTGCCAGCAGCCAACGGGAGGGTGGAGATACGCAGTATTTT. Translated, it gives CASSQREGGDTQYF. V is TRBV3-1 (or the pseudogene TRBV3-2) and J is TRBJ2-3; 8 bases are a match to TRBD2. This CDR3 comprises 14 residues. V dropped 2 bases and J dropped 5; count of bases not matched to a gene: 3. CDR1 and CDR2 from the germline V gene are LGHDT and YNNKEL (reference sequence).

CDR3 amino acids: CSVIRVTRPYEQYF. In DNA form, the CDR3 reads TGCAGCGTGATCCGGGTCACTCGACCCTACGAGCAGTACTTC. J is TRBJ2-7 and V is TRBV29-1; D call uncertain. This CDR3 spans 14 amino acids. Looked up from germline, CDR1 is SQVTM and CDR2 is ANQGSEA. V lost 6 bases and J lost 2, with 17 bases in between.

For the CDR3, the DNA is TGTGCCAGCAGTTACTACACGGGAAATTCACCCCTCCACTTT. It yields the protein CASSYYTGNSPLHF. V gene TRBV6-2 or TRBV6-3 combines with J gene TRBJ1-6, with unresolved D. The ends were cut back, 1 base at V and 7 bases at J, with 8 bases in the middle. Germline assignment: CDR1 MNHEY and CDR2 SVGEGT. The CDR3 length is 14 residues.